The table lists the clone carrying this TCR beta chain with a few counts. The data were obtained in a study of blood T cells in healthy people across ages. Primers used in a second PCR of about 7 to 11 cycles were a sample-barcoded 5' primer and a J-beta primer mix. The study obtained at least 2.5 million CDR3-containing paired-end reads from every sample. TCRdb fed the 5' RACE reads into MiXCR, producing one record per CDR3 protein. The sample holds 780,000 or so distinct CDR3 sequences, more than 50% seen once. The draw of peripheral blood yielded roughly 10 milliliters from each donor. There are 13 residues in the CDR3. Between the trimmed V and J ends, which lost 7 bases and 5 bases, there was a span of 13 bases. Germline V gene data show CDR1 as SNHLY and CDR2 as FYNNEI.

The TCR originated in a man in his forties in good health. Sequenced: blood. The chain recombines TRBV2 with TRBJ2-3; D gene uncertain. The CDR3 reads CASTVGLIDTQYF. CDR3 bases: TGTGCCAGCACTGTCGGGCTTATAGATACGCAGTATTTT.